The 5 T cell receptor beta chains below all came from one sample that was sequenced in a study of blood T cell repertoires in COVID-19. This table comes from immunoSEQ multiplex PCR, and its TCRdb copy is limited to in-frame clones, with some not included. The table records about 520,000 clones, approximately 85% of them present only once. The sequenced sample consisted of peripheral blood. These receptors originate from a human donor in a cohort sampled during active COVID-19.

V gene TRBV30 combines with J gene TRBJ1-1; a weak D match, TRBD1 (6 bases). CDR1 is GTSNPN, CDR2 SVGIG, per germline (reference sequence). Trimming left V 0 bases short and J 5 bases short, with 13 bases between. This CDR3 is built from 14 residues. Here the CDR3 DNA reads TGTGCCTGGAGTGTGGCCGAGGGGGAAACTGAAGCTTTCTTT. It yields the protein CAWSVAEGETEAFF.

This clone has more than one count but fewer than ten. The chain couples TRBV7-9 to TRBJ1-2; no clear D. V was cut by 1 base and J by 10 bases, with 10 bases left in between. Germline V gene sequence: CDR1 SEHNR, CDR2 FQNEAQ (reference sequence). The CDR3 has 12 residues. The DNA of the CDR3 is TGTGCCAGCAGCTTAGGGGCAGGCTTCTACACCTTC. It encodes CASSLGAGFYTF.

The chain joins TRBV7-9 to TRBJ1-2, with 11 bases lining up with TRBD1. Trimming at V came to 5 bases and at J to 8 bases, leaving 7 bases not matched to a gene. The CDR3 runs 14 residues. Germline V gene lookup returns CDR1 SEHNR and CDR2 FQNEAQ (reference sequence). The CDR3 sequence is CASSTGTGGNGYTF. CDR3 nucleotide sequence: TGTGCCAGCAGCACTGGGACAGGGGGTAACGGCTACACCTTC.

The J gene is TRBJ1-2, the V gene TRBV7-2, with D maybe TRBD1 (6 bases). Trimming removed 5 bases at V and 2 bases at J, with 12 bases between. CDR1 and CDR2 from the germline V gene are SGHTA and FQGNSA. This CDR3 comprises 14 residues. The CDR3 DNA follows: TGTGCCAGCAGCCTTAGTGGACAGAACTATGGCTACACCTTC. It codes for CASSLSGQNYGYTF.

The CDR3 DNA is TGTGCCAGCAGCTCCTTTCAGGGGGGCACTGAAGCTTTCTTT. This sequence encodes CASSSFQGGTEAFF. V gene TRBV7-2 combines with J gene TRBJ1-1; 7 bases line up with TRBD1. J was trimmed by 4 bases and V by 4 bases; bases with no gene match: 6. Germline V gene data show CDR1 as SGHTA and CDR2 as FQGNSA. The CDR3 length is 14 residues.